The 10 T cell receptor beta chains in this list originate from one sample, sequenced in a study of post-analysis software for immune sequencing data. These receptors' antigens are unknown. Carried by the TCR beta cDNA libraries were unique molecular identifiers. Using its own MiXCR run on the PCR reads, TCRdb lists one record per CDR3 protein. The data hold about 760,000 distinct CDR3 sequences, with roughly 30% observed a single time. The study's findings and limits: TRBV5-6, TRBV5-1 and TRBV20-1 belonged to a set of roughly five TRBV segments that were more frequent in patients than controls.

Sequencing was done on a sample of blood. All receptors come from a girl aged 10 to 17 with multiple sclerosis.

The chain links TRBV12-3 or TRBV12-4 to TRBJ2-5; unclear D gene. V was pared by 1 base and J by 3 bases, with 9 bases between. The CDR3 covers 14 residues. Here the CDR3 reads CASSLVGWEETQYF. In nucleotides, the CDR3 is TGTGCCAGCAGTTTAGTAGGGTGGGAAGAGACCCAGTACTTC.

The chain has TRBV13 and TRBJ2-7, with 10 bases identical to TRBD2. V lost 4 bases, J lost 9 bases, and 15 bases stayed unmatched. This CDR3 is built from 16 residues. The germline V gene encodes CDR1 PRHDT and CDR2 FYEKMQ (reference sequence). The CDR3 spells CASSSYSPGTSDVQYF. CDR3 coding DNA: TGTGCCAGCAGCTCCTATTCACCCGGGACTAGCGACGTGCAGTACTTC. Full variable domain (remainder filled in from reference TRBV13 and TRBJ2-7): AAGVIQSPRHLIKEKRETATLKCYPIPRHDTVYWYQQGPGQDPQFLISFYEKMQSDKGSIPDRFSAQQFSDYHSELNMSSLELGDSALYFCASSSYSPGTSDVQYFGPGTRLTVT.

The CDR3 spells CASTGQTSSGANVLTF. CDR3 nucleotide sequence: TGCGCCAGCACGGGACAGACGAGCTCTGGGGCCAACGTCCTGACTTTC. The V gene is TRBV5-1, the J gene TRBJ2-6, with TRBD1 identical over 7 bases. V lost 6 bases to trimming and J lost 0 bases; unmatched junction nucleotides: 6. CDR1 and CDR2 (germline): SGHRS, YFSETQ. The CDR3 has 16 amino acids. The whole variable domain, filled in from reference TRBV5-1 and TRBJ2-6, reads KAGVTQTPRYLIKTRGQQVTLSCSPISGHRSVSWYQQTPGQGLQFLFEYFSETQRNKGNFPGRFSGRQFSNSRSEMNVSTLELGDSALYLCASTGQTSSGANVLTFGAGSRLTVL.

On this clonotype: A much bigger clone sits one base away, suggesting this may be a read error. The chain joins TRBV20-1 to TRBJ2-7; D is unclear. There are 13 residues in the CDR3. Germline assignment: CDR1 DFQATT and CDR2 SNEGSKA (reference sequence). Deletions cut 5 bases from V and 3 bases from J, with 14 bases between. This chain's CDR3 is CSARDPYSYEQYF. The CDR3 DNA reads TGCAGTGCTCGTGACCCATATAGCTACGAGCAGTACTTC.

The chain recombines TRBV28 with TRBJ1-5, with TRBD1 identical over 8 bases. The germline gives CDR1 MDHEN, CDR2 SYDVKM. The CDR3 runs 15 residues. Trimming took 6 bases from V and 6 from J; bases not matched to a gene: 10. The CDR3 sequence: CASRPVRTGRQPQHF. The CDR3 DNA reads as TGTGCCAGCAGACCAGTGAGGACAGGGCGTCAGCCCCAGCATTTT.

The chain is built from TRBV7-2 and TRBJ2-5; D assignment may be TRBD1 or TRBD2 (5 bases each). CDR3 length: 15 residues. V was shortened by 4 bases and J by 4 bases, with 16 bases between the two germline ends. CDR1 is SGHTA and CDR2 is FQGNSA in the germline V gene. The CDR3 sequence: CASSYQGRVRETQYF. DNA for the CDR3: TGTGCCAGCAGCTACCAGGGACGGGTGAGAGAGACCCAGTACTTC.

The CDR3 reads CASTLGGPAQETQYF. The CDR3 DNA is TGTGCCAGCACCCTCGGTGGGCCGGCACAAGAGACCCAGTACTTC. The genes are TRBV12-3 or TRBV12-4 and TRBJ2-5; no clear D gene. Trimming shortened V by 7 bases and J by 2 bases, and 17 bases separated the two germline ends. CDR3 length: 15 residues.

CDR3 loop: CASSSGQLFGNEQFF. In nucleotides, the CDR3 is TGTGCCAGCAGTTCGGGACAGCTTTTCGGCAATGAGCAGTTCTTC. This chain connects TRBV6-1 to TRBJ2-1, with 7 bases aligning to TRBD1. The V segment lost 5 bases and the J segment 6 bases; nucleotides outside the gene matches: 10. The CDR3 is made up of 15 amino acids. The V gene's germline CDR1 is MNHNS and CDR2 SASEGT.

CDR3: CASKGSIRDTQYF. CDR3 coding DNA: TGCGCCAGCAAAGGGAGTATTCGCGATACGCAGTATTTT. The chain joins TRBV5-1 to TRBJ2-3; D may be TRBD2 (5 bases). V dropped 6 bases and J dropped 6 bases, with 14 bases sitting between them. The length of the CDR3 is 13 residues. The germline CDR1 and CDR2 sequences are SGHRS and YFSETQ.

The CDR3 is CASFGTGAYEQYF. For the CDR3, the DNA is TGTGCCAGCTTCGGGACGGGAGCCTACGAGCAGTACTTC. The chain combines TRBV6-1 with TRBJ2-7; possible D gene TRBD2, 6 bases. Germline V gene lookup returns CDR1 MNHNS and CDR2 SASEGT. The CDR3 totals 13 residues. The ends were cut back, 8 bases at V and 2 bases at J, with 13 bases in the middle.